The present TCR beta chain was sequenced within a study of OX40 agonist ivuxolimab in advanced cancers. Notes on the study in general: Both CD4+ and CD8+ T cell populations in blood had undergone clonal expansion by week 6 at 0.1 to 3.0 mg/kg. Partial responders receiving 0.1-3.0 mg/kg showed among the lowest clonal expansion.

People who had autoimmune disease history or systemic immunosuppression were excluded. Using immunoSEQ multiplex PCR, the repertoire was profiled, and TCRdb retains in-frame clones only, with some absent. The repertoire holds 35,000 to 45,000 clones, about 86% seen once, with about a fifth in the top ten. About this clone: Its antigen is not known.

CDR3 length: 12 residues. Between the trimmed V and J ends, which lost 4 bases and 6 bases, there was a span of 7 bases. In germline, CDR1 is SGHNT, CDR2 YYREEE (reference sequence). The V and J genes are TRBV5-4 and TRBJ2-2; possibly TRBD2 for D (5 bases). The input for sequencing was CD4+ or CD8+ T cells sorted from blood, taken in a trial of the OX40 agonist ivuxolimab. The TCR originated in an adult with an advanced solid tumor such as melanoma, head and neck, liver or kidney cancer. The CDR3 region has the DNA TGTGCCAGCAGCCCGAGGGCCGGGGAGCTGTTTTTT. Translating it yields CASSPRAGELFF.